This T cell receptor (beta chain) was obtained from a study of CD8 T cells in Susac syndrome. It was with random hexamers that about 0.45 to 1 ug RNA was reverse transcribed. Coverage of TCR beta CDR3 amplification by immunoSEQ multiplex PCR extended to 54 Vbeta and 13 Jbeta. TCRdb itself ran the immunoSEQ multiplex PCR reads through MiXCR, one entry per CDR3 protein. This table has approximately 100,000 distinct CDR3 sequences, under 95% appearing once. The CDR3 length is 15 residues. Germline V lookup: CDR1 SGHTA, CDR2 FQGNSA. The V segment lost 2 bases and the J segment 8 bases; nucleotides outside the gene matches: 8.

The sample was CD8+ T cells from PBMCs. This receptor was identified in a human donor in good health. The gene calls are TRBV7-2 and TRBJ1-2; 10 bases match TRBD1. The CDR3 region is CASSLPFGTGDGYTF. CDR3 nucleotides: TGTGCCAGCAGCTTACCGTTTGGGACAGGGGACGGCTACACCTTC.